A selection of T cell receptor beta chains follows, all from one sample in a study of T-cell reconstitution after alpha-beta-depleted transplantation in children. TCRdb analysed the PCR reads with MiXCR anew, one entry per CDR3 protein. The repertoire holds 700,000 or so distinct CDR3 sequences, with roughly 13% as singletons. The sample consisted of PBMCs, taken before TCRalphabeta/CD19-depleted stem cell transplant. Receptor source: a girl aged 2-9 years with congenital amegakaryocytic thrombocytopenia, due to receive a stem cell transplant. Each CDR3 is given with its conserved first and last residue. Fields, in order: CDR3 length, V gene, clone size, D gene, J gene, CDR3 DNA, CDR3 protein. A D gene is named only where the DNA matches it firmly. The size field is filled for only some rows; it gives once, few, many or a size class.

17	TRBV5-1	many	NA	TRBJ1-1	TGCGCCAGCAGCTTGGTAGGCGCAGGGGTGGAGAACACTGAAGCTTTCTTT	CASSLVGAGVENTEAFF
15	TRBV29-1	few	NA	TRBJ2-1	TGCAGCGTTGATGGCGAGGACTACGCCTCAAATGAGCAGTTCTTC	CSVDGEDYASNEQFF
15	TRBV20-1	many	TRBD2	TRBJ2-3	TGCAGTGCTAGAGGACCGGGACTAAGCACAGATACGCAGTATTTT	CSARGPGLSTDTQYF
14	TRBV10-3	many	NA	TRBJ2-2	TGTGCCATCAGTGATTATAAGGGTACCGGGGAGCTGTTTTTT	CAISDYKGTGELFF
15	TRBV6-1	NA	TRBD1	TRBJ2-3	TGTGCCAGCAGGGATGGGACAGGGGCCGGGGATACGCAGTATTTT	CASRDGTGAGDTQYF
14	TRBV15	many	NA	TRBJ1-1	TGTGCCACCAGCTCGCAGGAGATGAACACTGAAGCTTTCTTT	CATSSQEMNTEAFF
15	TRBV10-3	NA	TRBD2	TRBJ2-7	TGTGCCATCAGTGATTGGCGCGGGAGAGCGTCCGAGCAGTACTTC	CAISDWRGRASEQYF
21	TRBV5-1	NA	NA	TRBJ2-2	TGCGCCAGCAGCTCACAACAGGGCGCGCTGCTTATCAGGAAGAACACCGGGGAGCTGTTTTTT	CASSSQQGALLIRKNTGELFF
13	TRBV29-1	few	NA	TRBJ2-5	TGCAGCGTAGCATCAGGGGAAAGGAAGACCCAGTACTTC	CSVASGERKTQYF
12	TRBV20-1	many	NA	TRBJ2-7	TGCAGTGCTAGGAGGGACTCCTACGAGCAGTACTTC	CSARRDSYEQYF